This entry is about one TCR beta chain. The target antigen is unknown. Using a J-beta primer mix together with a sample-barcoded 5' primer, a second PCR was run for about 6 to 12 cycles. TCRdb passed the 5' RACE reads through MiXCR, listing each CDR3 protein once. Among 700,000 to 1,000,000 distinct CDR3 sequences, more than 40% were seen once, and the ten largest hold approximately 20%. These data are taken from a study of blood T cells in healthy people across ages. General study results and limits: More naive CD4+ cells and higher diversity were found in long-lived than in aged donors.

The study isolated at least 6.5 million PBMCs from each sample. CDR3 size: 15 residues. Germline CDR1 LNHDA, CDR2 SQIVND (reference sequence). V dropped 3 bases and J dropped 1 base, with 12 bases sitting between them. The receptor was isolated from a man aged 55 to 70 in good health. V gene TRBV19 combines with J gene TRBJ1-1; no definite D call. The source material was blood. CDR3 nucleotide sequence: TGTGCCAGTAGTATCGGAATTCGGACGAACACTGAAGCTTTCTTT. As protein: CASSIGIRTNTEAFF.